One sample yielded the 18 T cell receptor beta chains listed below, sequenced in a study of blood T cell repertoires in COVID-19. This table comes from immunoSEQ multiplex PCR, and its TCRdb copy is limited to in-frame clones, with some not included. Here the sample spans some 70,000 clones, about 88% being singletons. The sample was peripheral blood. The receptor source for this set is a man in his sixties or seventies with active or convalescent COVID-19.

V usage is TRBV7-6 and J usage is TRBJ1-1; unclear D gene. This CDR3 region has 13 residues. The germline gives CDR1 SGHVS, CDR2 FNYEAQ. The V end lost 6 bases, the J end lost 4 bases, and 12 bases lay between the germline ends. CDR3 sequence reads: CASRLGQATEAFF. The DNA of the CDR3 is TGTGCCAGCAGGTTGGGTCAGGCCACTGAAGCTTTCTTT.

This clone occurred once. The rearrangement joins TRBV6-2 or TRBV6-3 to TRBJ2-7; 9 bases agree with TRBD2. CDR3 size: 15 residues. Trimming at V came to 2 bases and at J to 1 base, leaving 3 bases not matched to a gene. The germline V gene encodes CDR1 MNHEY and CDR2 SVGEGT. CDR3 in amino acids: CASSYLGLASYEQYF. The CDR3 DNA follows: TGTGCCAGCAGTTACCTCGGACTAGCGTCCTACGAGCAGTACTTC.

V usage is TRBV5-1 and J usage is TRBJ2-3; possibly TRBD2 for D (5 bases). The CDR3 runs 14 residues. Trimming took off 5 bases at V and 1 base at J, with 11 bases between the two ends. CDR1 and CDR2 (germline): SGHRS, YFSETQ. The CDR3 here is CASSPFGGTDTQYF. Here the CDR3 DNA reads TGCGCCAGCAGTCCCTTCGGGGGCACAGATACGCAGTATTTT. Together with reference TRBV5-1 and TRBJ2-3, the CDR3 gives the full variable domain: KAGVTQTPRYLIKTRGQQVTLSCSPISGHRSVSWYQQTPGQGLQFLFEYFSETQRNKGNFPGRFSGRQFSNSRSEMNVSTLELGDSALYLCASSPFGGTDTQYFGPGTRLTVL.

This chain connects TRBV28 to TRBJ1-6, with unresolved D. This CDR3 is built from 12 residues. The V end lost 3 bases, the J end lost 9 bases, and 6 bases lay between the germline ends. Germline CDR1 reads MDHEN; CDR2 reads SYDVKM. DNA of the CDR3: TGTGCCAGCAGTTTTTCTAGTTCACCCCTCCACTTT. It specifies CASSFSSSPLHF.

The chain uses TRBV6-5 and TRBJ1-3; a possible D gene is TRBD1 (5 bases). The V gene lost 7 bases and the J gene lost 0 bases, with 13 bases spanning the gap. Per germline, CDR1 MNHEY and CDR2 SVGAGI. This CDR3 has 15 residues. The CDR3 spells CASKSTENSGNTIYF. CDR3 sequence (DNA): TGTGCCAGCAAGTCGACAGAGAACTCTGGAAACACCATATATTTT.

Here the CDR3 reads CASSLPPFRRDRASGNTIYF. As DNA, the CDR3 is TGTGCCAGCAGTTTACCCCCTTTCAGAAGGGACAGAGCCTCTGGAAACACCATATATTTT. The V and J genes are TRBV27 and TRBJ1-3; 7 bases map to TRBD1. The V and J ends lost 2 bases and 0 bases, in that order; junction bases with no gene match: 16. The germline gives CDR1 MNHEY, CDR2 SMNVEV (reference sequence). This CDR3 has 20 residues.

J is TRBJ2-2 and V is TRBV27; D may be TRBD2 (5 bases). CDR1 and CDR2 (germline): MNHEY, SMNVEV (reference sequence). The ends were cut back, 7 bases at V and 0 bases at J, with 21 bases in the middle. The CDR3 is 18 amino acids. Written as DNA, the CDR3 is TGTGCCAGCACCTTTGCCCTCGGTTGGGGAGCGAACACCGGGGAGCTGTTTTTT. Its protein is CASTFALGWGANTGELFF.

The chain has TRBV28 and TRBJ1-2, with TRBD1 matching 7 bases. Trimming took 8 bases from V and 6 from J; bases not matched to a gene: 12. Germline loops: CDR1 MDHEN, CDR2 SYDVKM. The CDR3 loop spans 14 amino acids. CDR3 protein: CASLIDRARDGYTF. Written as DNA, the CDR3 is TGTGCCAGCCTTATCGACAGGGCTCGAGATGGCTACACCTTC.

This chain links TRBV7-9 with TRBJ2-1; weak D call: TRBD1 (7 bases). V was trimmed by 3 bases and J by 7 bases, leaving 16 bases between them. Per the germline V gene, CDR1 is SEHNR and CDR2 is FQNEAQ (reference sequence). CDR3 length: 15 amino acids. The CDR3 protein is CASSFIGGAGNEQFF. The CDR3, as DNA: TGTGCCAGCAGCTTCATAGGGGGCGCGGGGAATGAGCAGTTCTTC.

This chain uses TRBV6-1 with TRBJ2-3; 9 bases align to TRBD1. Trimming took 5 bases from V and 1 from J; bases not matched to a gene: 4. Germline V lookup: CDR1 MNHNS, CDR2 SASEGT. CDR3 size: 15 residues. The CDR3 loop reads CASSLRQGGTDTQYF. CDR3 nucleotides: TGTGCCAGCAGTCTCCGACAGGGGGGCACAGATACGCAGTATTTT.

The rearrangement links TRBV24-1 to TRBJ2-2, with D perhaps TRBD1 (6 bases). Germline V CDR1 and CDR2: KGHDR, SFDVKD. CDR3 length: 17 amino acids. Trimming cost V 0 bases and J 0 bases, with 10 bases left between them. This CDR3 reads CATSDLDRLANTGELFF. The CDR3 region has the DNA TGTGCCACCAGTGATTTGGACAGGCTTGCGAACACCGGGGAGCTGTTTTTT.

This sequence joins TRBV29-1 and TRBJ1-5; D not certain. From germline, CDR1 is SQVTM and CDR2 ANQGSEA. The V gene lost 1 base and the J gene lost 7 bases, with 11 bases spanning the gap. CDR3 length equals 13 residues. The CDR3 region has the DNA TGCAGCGTTGAAGGGGCTCCAGGCCAGCCCCAGCATTTT. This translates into CSVEGAPGQPQHF.

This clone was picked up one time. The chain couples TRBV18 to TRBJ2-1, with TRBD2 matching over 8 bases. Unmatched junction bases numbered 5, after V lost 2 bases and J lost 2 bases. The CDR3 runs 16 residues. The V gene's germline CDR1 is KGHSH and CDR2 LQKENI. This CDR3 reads CASSPLTSGAYNEQFF. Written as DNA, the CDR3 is TGTGCCAGCTCACCATTAACTAGCGGAGCCTACAATGAGCAGTTCTTC.

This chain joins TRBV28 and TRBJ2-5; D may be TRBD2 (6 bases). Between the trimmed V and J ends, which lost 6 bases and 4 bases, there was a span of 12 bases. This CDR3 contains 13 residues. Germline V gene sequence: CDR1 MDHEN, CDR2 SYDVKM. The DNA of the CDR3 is TGTGCCAGCAGGGTTCTAGCGACAGAGACCCAGTACTTC. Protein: CASRVLATETQYF.

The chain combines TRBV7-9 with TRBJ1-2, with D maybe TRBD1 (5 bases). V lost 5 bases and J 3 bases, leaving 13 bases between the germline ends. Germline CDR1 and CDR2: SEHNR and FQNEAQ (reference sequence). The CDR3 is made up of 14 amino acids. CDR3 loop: CASSLLGGDYGYTF. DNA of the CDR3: TGTGCCAGCAGCCTCCTGGGAGGGGACTATGGCTACACCTTC.

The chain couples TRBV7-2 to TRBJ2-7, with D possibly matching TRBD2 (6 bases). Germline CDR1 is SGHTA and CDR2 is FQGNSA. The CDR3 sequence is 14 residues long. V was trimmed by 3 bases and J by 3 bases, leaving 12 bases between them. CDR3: CASSFRLGHYEQYF. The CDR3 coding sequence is TGTGCCAGCAGCTTCCGACTAGGACACTACGAGCAGTACTTC. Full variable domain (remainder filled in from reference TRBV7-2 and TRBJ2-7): GAGVSQSPSNKVTEKGKDVELRCDPISGHTALYWYRQSLGQGLEFLIYFQGNSAPDKSGLPSDRFSAERTGGSVSTLTIQRTQQEDSAVYLCASSFRLGHYEQYFGPGTRLTVT.

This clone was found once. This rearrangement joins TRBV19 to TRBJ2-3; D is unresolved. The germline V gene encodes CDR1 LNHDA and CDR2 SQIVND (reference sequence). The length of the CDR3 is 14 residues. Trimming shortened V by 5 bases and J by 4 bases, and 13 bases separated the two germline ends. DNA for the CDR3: TGTGCCAGTAGTGTAACGAGCGCCGCAGATACGCAGTATTTT. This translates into CASSVTSAADTQYF.

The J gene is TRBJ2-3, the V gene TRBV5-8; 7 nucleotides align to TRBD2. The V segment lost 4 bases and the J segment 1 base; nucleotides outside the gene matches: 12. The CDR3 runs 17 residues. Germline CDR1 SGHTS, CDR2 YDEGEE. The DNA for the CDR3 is TGTGCCAGCAGCGCGAGTGGGGCCGCGGGGGGCACAGATACGCAGTATTTT. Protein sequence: CASSASGAAGGTDTQYF.